This entry lists 26 T cell receptor beta chains sequenced from one sample in a study of T cell repertoires in cytomegalovirus infection (dated by TCRdb to the late 2010s). Instrument on record: Illumina HiSeq 1500. The raw public reads went through TCRdb reprocessing: fastp at Q25, MiXCR clone calling, in-frame beta chains kept. Every entry covers one CDR3 protein and lists the most common genes and DNA from its rows. This sample comprises about 460,000 distinct CDR3 sequences, 11% of them detected only once. Together, the top ten hold roughly 10% of the sample. Sequenced sample: PBMCs. The receptors originated from a human donor in good health (CMV status not recorded). Some clones in this sample may be carry-over from other donors' samples.

This clonotype has a count of ten or more. The chain is built from TRBV10-3 and TRBJ2-3; 7 bases align to TRBD1. V gave up 6 bases and J gave up 11 bases; unmatched junction bases: 14. Germline V CDR1 and CDR2: ENHRY, SYGVKD. The CDR3 consists of 14 residues. The DNA of the CDR3 is TGTGCCATCAGCTCCGACAGGGTCTCTTTGGAGCAGTATTTT. It is translated as CAISSDRVSLEQYF.

This clonotype was found many times. As DNA, the CDR3 is TGCAGTGCCTGGAAGGGGGCCGTGGGAGAGACCCAGTACTTC. It yields the protein CSAWKGAVGETQYF. The gene calls are TRBV20-1 and TRBJ2-5; the match to TRBD1 covers 7 bases. Per the germline V gene, CDR1 is DFQATT and CDR2 is SNEGSKA (reference sequence). CDR3 length: 14 residues. J lost 4 bases, V lost 6 bases, and 11 bases had no gene match.

This clonotype was counted a single time. CDR3 in amino acids: CSVEGQASYEQYF. The CDR3 bases are TGCAGCGTTGAAGGACAGGCATCCTACGAGCAGTACTTC. V and J are TRBV29-1 and TRBJ2-7, with D possibly TRBD1 on 6 matching bases. CDR1 and CDR2 from the germline V gene are SQVTM and ANQGSEA. V dropped 1 base and J dropped 1 base, with 8 bases sitting between them. The CDR3 loop spans 13 amino acids.

This clonotype was picked up many times. DNA of the CDR3: TGTGCCAGCAACCCCCCTCTGGCGGAAAGCACAGATACGCAGTATTTT. Its protein product is CASNPPLAESTDTQYF. The chain carries TRBV7-2 and TRBJ2-3; D not certain. The CDR3 is made up of 16 amino acids. The V end lost 7 bases, the J end lost 0 bases, and 17 bases lay between the germline ends. Germline values: CDR1 SGHTA, CDR2 FQGNSA.

The table lists this clonotype with many counts. The chain uses TRBV19 and TRBJ2-6, with a weak D call TRBD1 (6 bases). This CDR3 is 16 amino acids long. Per germline, CDR1 LNHDA and CDR2 SQIVND (reference sequence). V gave up 3 bases and J gave up 3 bases, with 12 bases separating them. CDR3 bases: TGTGCCAGTAGTATTTACAGGGCAGGTGGGGCCAACGTCCTGACTTTC. Protein product: CASSIYRAGGANVLTF.

This clonotype occurred many times. The V gene is TRBV7-8, the J gene TRBJ1-1, with TRBD1 identical over 12 bases. CDR1 is SGHVS and CDR2 is FQNEAQ in the germline V gene. There are 16 residues in the CDR3. V lost 3 bases, J lost 4 bases, and 6 bases stayed unmatched. CDR3 sequence reads: CASSLRDRGLSTEAFF. Here the CDR3 DNA reads TGTGCCAGCAGCTTGAGGGACAGGGGGCTTAGCACTGAAGCTTTCTTT.

This clonotype was picked up many times. J is TRBJ1-2 and V is TRBV20-1, with 9 positions matching TRBD1. V shed 1 base and J 6 bases; nucleotides not matched to a gene: 9. The CDR3 is 15 amino acids. Germline-derived CDR1 and CDR2 are DFQATT and SNEGSKA (reference sequence). The chain's CDR3 is CSARGAGTGINGYTF. DNA for the CDR3: TGCAGTGCTAGAGGGGCCGGGACAGGGATCAATGGCTACACCTTC.

In this sample, this clonotype turned up many times. The chain links TRBV7-6 to TRBJ1-3; no reliable D call. V dropped 5 bases and J dropped 3 bases, with 11 bases sitting between them. There are 14 residues in the CDR3. CDR1 and CDR2 from the germline V gene are SGHVS and FNYEAQ. The CDR3 here is CASSPLEDGNTIYF. Here the CDR3 DNA reads TGTGCCAGCAGCCCCCTAGAGGATGGAAACACCATATATTTT. Filled out from reference TRBV7-6 and TRBJ1-3, the complete variable domain reads GAGVSQSPRYKVTKRGQDVALRCDPISGHVSLYWYRQALGQGPEFLTYFNYEAQQDKSGLPNDRFSAERPEGSISTLTIQRTEQRDSAMYRCASSPLEDGNTIYFGEGSWLTVV.

This clonotype was detected ten times or more. The chain uses TRBV25-1 and TRBJ1-3; a weak D match, TRBD1 (5 bases). Germline assignment: CDR1 MGHDK and CDR2 SYGVNS. Trimming took 2 bases from V and 2 from J, leaving 10 bases between them. The CDR3 consists of 15 residues. This CDR3 is CASSEDSHPGNTIYF. CDR3 coding DNA: TGTGCCAGCAGTGAAGACAGCCATCCTGGAAACACCATATATTTT. Filled out from reference TRBV25-1 and TRBJ1-3, the complete variable domain reads EADIYQTPRYLVIGTGKKITLECSQTMGHDKMYWYQQDPGMELHLIHYSYGVNSTEKGDLSSESTVSRIRTEHFPLTLESARPSHTSQYLCASSEDSHPGNTIYFGEGSWLTVV.

This clonotype was seen more than once but under ten times. The CDR3 bases are TGTGCCAGCAGCTCAGACGGACACGGCTATGGCTACACCTTC. It codes for CASSSDGHGYGYTF. J is TRBJ1-2 and V is TRBV12-3 or TRBV12-4; D is possibly TRBD1 (5 bases). V was trimmed by 6 bases and J by 4 bases, leaving 15 bases between them. The CDR3 is made up of 14 amino acids.

This clonotype has ten or more counts. V and J are TRBV7-8 and TRBJ1-6; unclear D gene. Germline CDR1 reads SGHVS; CDR2 reads FQNEAQ. Trimming took 5 bases from V and 4 from J, leaving 6 bases between them. The CDR3 sequence is 13 residues long. CDR3 sequence (DNA): TGTGCCAGCAGCCCCTTTTATAATTCACCCCTCCACTTT. This encodes CASSPFYNSPLHF.

The chain combines TRBV18 with TRBJ1-4, with 8 bases fitting TRBD1. This CDR3 contains 14 residues. Losses at the gene ends were 4 bases for V and 4 bases for J; bases not matched to a gene: 2. The germline V gene has CDR1 KGHSH and CDR2 LQKENI. The CDR3 DNA reads as TGTGCCAGCTCACGACAGGGGAATAATGAAAAACTGTTTTTT. Residues: CASSRQGNNEKLFF.

This clonotype was observed many times. This sequence joins TRBV11-1 and TRBJ1-1, with TRBD1 identical over 9 bases. The CDR3 length is 14 residues. The trim removed 5 bases at V and 7 bases at J, leaving 8 bases unmatched. Germline V CDR1 and CDR2: SGHAT, FQDESV (reference sequence). The CDR3 protein is CASSEPTGGGEAFF. The CDR3 region has the DNA TGTGCCAGCAGCGAACCAACAGGGGGCGGTGAAGCTTTCTTT.

There are many counts of this clonotype. V gene TRBV13 combines with J gene TRBJ2-1; 10 bases match TRBD2. Germline CDR1 and CDR2: PRHDT and FYEKMQ (reference sequence). V lost 4 bases, J lost 3 bases, and 3 bases stayed unmatched. This CDR3 contains 15 residues. The CDR3 coding sequence is TGTGCCAGCAGCTCGGGACTAGCGAACTACAATGAGCAGTTCTTC. Translating gives CASSSGLANYNEQFF.

This clonotype came up many times. The chain employs TRBV10-3 and TRBJ1-1; a weak D match, TRBD1 (5 bases). This CDR3 has 13 residues. V shed 6 bases and J shed 0 bases, with 8 bases lying between them. Germline V gene lookup returns CDR1 ENHRY and CDR2 SYGVKD. The CDR3 loop is CAISRAVNTEAFF. CDR3 DNA sequence: TGTGCCATCAGCAGGGCTGTGAACACTGAAGCTTTCTTT.

As to this clonotype: This could be a read error, since a much larger clone is one nucleotide away. The chain links TRBV4-1 to TRBJ2-2, with TRBD2 as a possible D gene (5 bases). The CDR3 sequence is 16 residues long. Germline CDR1 MGHRA, CDR2 YSYEKL. CDR3 in amino acids: CASSQERGKNTGELFF. CDR3 bases: TGTGCCAGCAGCCAAGAGAGAGGGAAGAACACCGGGGAGCTGTTTTTT.

This clonotype was counted at least ten times. The rearrangement uses TRBV5-5 and TRBJ2-3; D call uncertain. Germline loops: CDR1 SGHKS, CDR2 YYEKEE (reference sequence). V was clipped by 0 bases and J by 11 bases, with 10 bases between them. CDR3 length: 12 amino acids. CDR3 residues: CASSLVRLEQYF. Written as DNA, the CDR3 is TGTGCCAGCAGCTTGGTTCGGCTAGAGCAGTATTTT.

This chain uses TRBV27 with TRBJ2-1; TRBD2 matches at 13 bases. The CDR3 length is 15 residues. Germline CDR1 is MNHEY and CDR2 is SMNVEV (reference sequence). The ends lost 4 bases at V and 8 bases at J; junction bases unmatched: 5. The CDR3 nucleotides are TGTGCCAGCAGTTCCCCCGGACTAGCGGGGGATGAGCAGTTCTTC. Its protein product is CASSSPGLAGDEQFF.

This clonotype was counted only a few times. The chain recombines TRBV20-1 with TRBJ1-1; tentative D call: TRBD1 (5 bases). The CDR3 spans 15 residues. Looked up from germline, CDR1 is DFQATT and CDR2 is SNEGSKA (reference sequence). V lost 5 bases to trimming and J lost 1 base, with 17 bases between them. This CDR3 is CSAPGQHLRNTEAFF. The CDR3 DNA reads as TGCAGTGCTCCCGGACAACACCTTCGGAACACTGAAGCTTTCTTT.

The chain has TRBV29-1 and TRBJ1-1; D is undetermined. Looked up from germline, CDR1 is SQVTM and CDR2 is ANQGSEA. Trimming removed 4 bases at V and 3 bases at J, with 12 bases between. CDR3 length equals 13 residues. CDR3 in DNA: TGCAGCGTTGTTAAGTATCGGGACACTGAAGCTTTCTTT. It yields the protein CSVVKYRDTEAFF.

A few counts support this clonotype. V and J are TRBV12-3 or TRBV12-4 and TRBJ1-4; no reliable D call. The CDR3 spans 14 residues. Trimming shortened V by 1 base and J by 5 bases, and 8 bases separated the two germline ends. The CDR3 DNA follows: TGTGCCAGCAGTTTAGGGGCGGCCAATGAAAAACTGTTTTTT. Protein: CASSLGAANEKLFF.

In this sample, this clonotype turned up many times. The rearrangement uses TRBV19 and TRBJ2-1, with TRBD2 identical over 7 bases. After removal of 4 bases from V and 6 bases from J, the junction contained 9 bases not matched to a gene. CDR1 and CDR2 (germline): LNHDA, SQIVND (reference sequence). The CDR3 spans 15 residues. The CDR3 nucleotides are TGTGCCAGTAGTAGAGCTTTCGGGGGGTCCAATGAGCAGTTCTTC. Protein sequence: CASSRAFGGSNEQFF. Together with reference TRBV19 and TRBJ2-1, the CDR3 gives the full variable domain: DGGITQSPKYLFRKEGQNVTLSCEQNLNHDAMYWYRQDPGQGLRLIYYSQIVNDFQKGDIAEGYSVSREKKESFPLTVTSAQKNPTAFYLCASSRAFGGSNEQFFGPGTRLTVL.

This clonotype has a count of ten or more. This chain joins TRBV19 and TRBJ1-4; no clear D gene. Trimming took 4 bases from V and 0 from J, leaving 15 bases between them. Germline CDR1 is LNHDA and CDR2 is SQIVND (reference sequence). CDR3 length: 17 residues. The CDR3 DNA reads as TGTGCCAGTAGTAGGCAGGCCTACTCTGCAACTAATGAAAAACTGTTTTTT. This sequence encodes CASSRQAYSATNEKLFF.

This clonotype showed up just a few times. The rearrangement joins TRBV4-2 to TRBJ2-1; 7 bases fit TRBD2. The CDR3 covers 15 residues. The junction had 8 bases not matched to a gene; V was cut back by 2 bases and J by 7 bases. Germline CDR1 LGHNA, CDR2 YNFKEQ. CDR3 protein: CASSQRAGDLNEQFF. The CDR3 DNA is TGTGCCAGCAGCCAACGGGCGGGAGATTTGAATGAGCAGTTCTTC.

Ten or more counts support this clonotype. J is TRBJ2-5 and V is TRBV29-1; TRBD2 agrees at 14 bases. The CDR3 contains 17 residues. Unmatched junction bases numbered 9, after V lost 0 bases and J lost 6 bases. Germline CDR1 SQVTM, CDR2 ANQGSEA. Here the CDR3 DNA reads TGCAGCGTTGAAGATAGAGTAAGGACTAGCGGGAGGAAGACCCAGTACTTC. Translating it yields CSVEDRVRTSGRKTQYF.

This clonotype appeared a few times. The genes are TRBV7-9 and TRBJ2-4, with a possible D match to TRBD1 (6 bases). The CDR3 consists of 17 residues. Germline V CDR1 and CDR2: SEHNR, FQNEAQ (reference sequence). The V gene lost 5 bases and the J gene lost 6 bases, with 23 bases spanning the gap. The DNA for the CDR3 is TGTGCCAGCAGCCTAACACGGGCCAGCCTAGGGGGAAACATTCAGTACTTC. Translating gives CASSLTRASLGGNIQYF.